Following are 18 T cell receptor beta chains from one sample sequenced in a study of blood T cell repertoires in COVID-19. Only in-frame clones appear in the TCRdb table, and some are missing; sequencing was by immunoSEQ multiplex PCR. The data hold roughly 23,000 clones, with around nine tenths observed a single time. Sample: peripheral blood. The receptors originated from a woman older than 75 with active COVID-19.

This clone was found once. The CDR3 loop reads CASETGTSGNTIYF. The CDR3 DNA reads TGTGCCAGTGAGACAGGGACCTCTGGAAACACCATATATTTT. This sequence joins TRBV19 and TRBJ1-3; 7 bases match TRBD1. J lost 0 bases, V lost 8 bases, and 4 bases had no gene match. CDR1 and CDR2 from the germline V gene are LNHDA and SQIVND (reference sequence). This CDR3 has 14 amino acids. The full variable domain, in which reference TRBV19 and TRBJ1-3 provide the parts outside the CDR3, is DGGITQSPKYLFRKEGQNVTLSCEQNLNHDAMYWYRQDPGQGLRLIYYSQIVNDFQKGDIAEGYSVSREKKESFPLTVTSAQKNPTAFYLCASETGTSGNTIYFGEGSWLTVV.

The count of this clone is one. The gene calls are TRBV11-1 and TRBJ2-7; D gene uncertain. The CDR3 spans 13 residues. CDR1 and CDR2 (germline): SGHAT, FQDESV (reference sequence). V was cut by 1 base and J by 2 bases, with 6 bases left in between. CDR3 nucleotide sequence: TGTGCCAGCAGCTTAGGAGAAGCCTACGAGCAGTACTTC. This translates into CASSLGEAYEQYF. Full variable domain (rest looked up from reference TRBV11-1 and TRBJ2-7): EAEVAQSPRYKITEKSQAVAFWCDPISGHATLYWYRQILGQGPELLVQFQDESVVDDSQLPKDRFSAERLKGVDSTLKIQPAELGDSAMYLCASSLGEAYEQYFGPGTRLTVT.

The V gene is TRBV5-1, the J gene TRBJ2-5; D possibly corresponds to TRBD2 (5 bases). Germline V gene data show CDR1 as SGHRS and CDR2 as YFSETQ. The V gene lost 6 bases and the J gene lost 2 bases, with 11 bases spanning the gap. This CDR3 spans 13 amino acids. The CDR3 nucleotides are TGCGCCAGCACCGAGGGCGGGCAAGAGACCCAGTACTTC. The encoded protein is CASTEGGQETQYF.

V is TRBV5-1 and J is TRBJ2-2; D gene unclear. The length of the CDR3 is 14 residues. Germline values: CDR1 SGHRS, CDR2 YFSETQ. The germline V and J ends were trimmed by 0 bases and 6 bases, with 9 bases remaining between them. CDR3 DNA sequence: TGCGCCAGCAGCTTGGGTGCGATCGCCGGGGAGCTGTTTTTT. Translated: CASSLGAIAGELFF.

CDR3 nucleotides: TGTGCCAGCAGGATTACTAGCGGGGTGGGAGAGACCCAGTACTTC. Its translation: CASRITSGVGETQYF. This chain uses TRBV6-5 with TRBJ2-5; 10 bases align to TRBD2. In germline, CDR1 is MNHEY, CDR2 SVGAGI. This CDR3 has 15 amino acids. After removal of 6 bases from V and 4 bases from J, the junction contained 8 bases not matched to a gene.

This chain uses TRBV29-1 with TRBJ1-2; no reliable D call. V was trimmed by 7 bases and J by 0 bases, leaving 6 bases between them. The CDR3 contains 11 residues. Germline loops: CDR1 SQVTM, CDR2 ANQGSEA. CDR3 DNA sequence: TGCAGCGCGTCGGCTAACTATGGCTACACCTTC. Residues: CSASANYGYTF.

The V and J genes are TRBV7-8 and TRBJ2-1, with a possible D match to TRBD1 (6 bases). The CDR3 totals 16 residues. The germline gives CDR1 SGHVS, CDR2 FQNEAQ. Trimming took off 4 bases at V and 0 bases at J, with 13 bases between the two ends. The CDR3: CASSSTGLGSYNEQFF. The CDR3 DNA sequence: TGTGCCAGCAGCTCCACAGGGTTGGGCTCCTACAATGAGCAGTTCTTC.

This rearrangement joins TRBV5-1 to TRBJ1-4, with D unclear. Per germline, CDR1 SGHRS and CDR2 YFSETQ. The CDR3 loop spans 14 amino acids. The V end was cut by 2 bases, the J end by 3 bases, with 8 bases between. The CDR3 region has the DNA TGCGCCAGCAGCTTAGGAGGGTCTAATGAAAAACTGTTTTTT. Its protein is CASSLGGSNEKLFF. Complete variable domain (other parts from reference TRBV5-1 and TRBJ1-4): KAGVTQTPRYLIKTRGQQVTLSCSPISGHRSVSWYQQTPGQGLQFLFEYFSETQRNKGNFPGRFSGRQFSNSRSEMNVSTLELGDSALYLCASSLGGSNEKLFFGSGTQLSVL.

The chain joins TRBV5-4 to TRBJ2-2, with TRBD1 matching 9 bases. Germline assignment: CDR1 SGHNT and CDR2 YYREEE (reference sequence). V was pared by 1 base and J by 4 bases, with 2 bases of the junction left unmatched. The CDR3 totals 15 residues. The CDR3 loop is CASSLRTGATGELFF. CDR3 bases: TGTGCCAGCAGCTTGCGGACAGGGGCCACCGGGGAGCTGTTTTTT.

The chain has TRBV18 and TRBJ1-1, with no clear D. Trimming cost V 3 bases and J 1 base, with 12 bases left between them. Germline V gene data show CDR1 as KGHSH and CDR2 as LQKENI. CDR3 length: 15 residues. CDR3 amino acids: CASSPPMGRNTEAFF. The CDR3 DNA reads TGTGCCAGCTCACCGCCTATGGGCAGGAACACTGAAGCTTTCTTT. Using reference TRBV18 and TRBJ1-1 for the parts outside the CDR3, the full variable domain is NAGVMQNPRHLVRRRGQEARLRCSPMKGHSHVYWYRQLPEEGLKFMVYLQKENIIDESGMPKERFSAEFPKEGPSILRIQQVVRGDSAAYFCASSPPMGRNTEAFFGQGTRLTVV.

This rearrangement joins TRBV9 to TRBJ1-6, with a weak D call TRBD1 (6 bases). Between the trimmed V and J ends, which lost 4 bases and 13 bases, there was a span of 12 bases. The germline V gene has CDR1 SGDLS and CDR2 YYNGEE. This CDR3 region has 12 residues. CDR3 sequence (DNA): TGTGCCAGCAGCCCAGGGGAATTCCCCCTCCACTTT. Translation gives CASSPGEFPLHF. Full variable domain (remainder filled in from reference TRBV9 and TRBJ1-6): DSGVTQTPKHLITATGQRVTLRCSPRSGDLSVYWYQQSLDQGLQFLIQYYNGEERAKGNILERFSAQQFPDLHSELNLSSLELGDSALYFCASSPGEFPLHFGNGTRLTVT.

The chain combines TRBV29-1 with TRBJ2-2, with D perhaps matching TRBD1 (6 bases). V was shortened by 3 bases and J by 1 base, with 12 bases between the two germline ends. Germline CDR1 reads SQVTM; CDR2 reads ANQGSEA. The CDR3 sequence is 15 residues long. The CDR3 DNA follows: TGCAGCGTTGAGCTCCCGGACAGGAACACCGGGGAGCTGTTTTTT. Translated: CSVELPDRNTGELFF.

This clone has a handful of counts. V gene TRBV6-5 combines with J gene TRBJ1-2; TRBD1 agrees at 8 bases. Germline values: CDR1 MNHEY, CDR2 SVGAGI. The CDR3 spans 14 residues. V shed 3 bases, J shed 8 bases, and the junction held 8 bases outside the gene matches. Here the CDR3 reads CASSYSDRGGGYTF. The DNA of the CDR3 is TGTGCCAGCAGTTATTCCGACAGGGGCGGAGGCTACACCTTC.

V is TRBV19 and J is TRBJ1-1; no reliable D call. Germline V gives CDR1 LNHDA, CDR2 SQIVND (reference sequence). The CDR3 length is 14 residues. The V end lost 3 bases, the J end lost 4 bases, and 12 bases lay between the germline ends. DNA for the CDR3: TGTGCCAGTAGTATGAAGACCACGGGCACTGAAGCTTTCTTT. This sequence encodes CASSMKTTGTEAFF.

To note about this clone: The sample contains more than one DNA sequence encoding this CDR3. CDR3 sequence: CASSRGGNQPQHF. The CDR3 bases are TGTGCCAGCTCGCGGGGGGGCAATCAGCCCCAGCATTTT. V gene TRBV12-3 or TRBV12-4 combines with J gene TRBJ1-5; weak D call: TRBD1 (5 bases). This CDR3 is built from 13 residues. The V and J ends lost 8 bases and 2 bases respectively, with 10 bases between them.

CDR3 coding DNA: TGTGCCAGCAGTTACTCGCGTATACCTAATCAGCCCCAGCATTTT. Translated: CASSYSRIPNQPQHF. V gene TRBV6-2 or TRBV6-3 combines with J gene TRBJ1-5; unclear D gene. This CDR3 region has 15 residues. Germline V lookup: CDR1 MNHEY, CDR2 SVGEGT. Deletions cut 0 bases from V and 4 bases from J, with 10 bases between.

The chain combines TRBV6-2 or TRBV6-3 with TRBJ2-5, with 8 positions matching TRBD2. V gave up 5 bases and J gave up 5 bases; unmatched junction bases: 10. Germline loops: CDR1 MNHEY, CDR2 SVGEGT. This CDR3 has 15 residues. The CDR3 DNA follows: TGTGCCAGCAGTCTACAGGCGGGGGGATGGGAGACCCAGTACTTC. It codes for CASSLQAGGWETQYF.

This clone is a singleton in its sample. V usage is TRBV5-1 and J usage is TRBJ2-3; 8 bases map to TRBD2. The CDR3 sequence is 15 residues long. The V gene's germline CDR1 is SGHRS and CDR2 YFSETQ. The V segment lost 7 bases and the J segment 6 bases; nucleotides outside the gene matches: 13. The CDR3 DNA sequence: TGCGCCAGCTCCACGGGAGGGCTCGGGGAGGATACGCAGTATTTT. Translation: CASSTGGLGEDTQYF.